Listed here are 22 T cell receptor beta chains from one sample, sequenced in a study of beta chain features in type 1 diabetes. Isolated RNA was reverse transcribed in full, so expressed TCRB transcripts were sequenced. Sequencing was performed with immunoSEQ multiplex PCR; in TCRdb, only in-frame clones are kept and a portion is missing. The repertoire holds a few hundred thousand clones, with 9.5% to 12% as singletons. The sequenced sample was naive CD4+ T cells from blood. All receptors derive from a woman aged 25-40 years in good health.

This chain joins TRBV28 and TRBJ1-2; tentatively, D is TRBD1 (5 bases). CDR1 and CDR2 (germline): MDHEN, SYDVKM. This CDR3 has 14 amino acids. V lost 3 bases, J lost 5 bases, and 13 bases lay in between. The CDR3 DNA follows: TGTGCCAGCAGTTTTCAGGGCGGAGAGTATGGCTACACCTTC. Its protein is CASSFQGGEYGYTF.

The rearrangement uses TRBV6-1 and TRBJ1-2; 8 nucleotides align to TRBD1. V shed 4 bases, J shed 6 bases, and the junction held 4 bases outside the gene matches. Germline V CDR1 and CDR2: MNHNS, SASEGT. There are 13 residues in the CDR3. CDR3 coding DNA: TGTGCCAGCAGTGTTCGACAGGGGAATGGCTACACCTTC. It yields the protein CASSVRQGNGYTF.

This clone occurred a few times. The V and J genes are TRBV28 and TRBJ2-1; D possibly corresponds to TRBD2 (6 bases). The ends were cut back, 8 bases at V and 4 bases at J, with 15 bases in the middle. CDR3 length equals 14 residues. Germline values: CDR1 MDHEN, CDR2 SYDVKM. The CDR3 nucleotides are TGTGCCAGCCCCCCACCGGGAGTGTACAATGAGCAGTTCTTC. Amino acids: CASPPPGVYNEQFF.

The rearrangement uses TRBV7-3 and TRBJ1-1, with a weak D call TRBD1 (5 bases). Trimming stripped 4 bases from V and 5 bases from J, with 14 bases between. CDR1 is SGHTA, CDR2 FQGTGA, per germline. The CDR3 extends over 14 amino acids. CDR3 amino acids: CASSSTTGVTEAFF. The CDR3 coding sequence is TGTGCCAGCAGCTCAACGACGGGGGTAACTGAAGCTTTCTTT.

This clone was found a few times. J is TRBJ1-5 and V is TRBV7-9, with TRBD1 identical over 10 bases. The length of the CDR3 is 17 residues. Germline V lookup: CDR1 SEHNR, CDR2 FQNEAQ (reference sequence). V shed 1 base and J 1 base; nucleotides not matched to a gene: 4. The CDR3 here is CASSLGTGGGSNQPQHF. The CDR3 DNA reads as TGTGCCAGCAGCTTAGGGACAGGGGGAGGCAGCAATCAGCCCCAGCATTTT.

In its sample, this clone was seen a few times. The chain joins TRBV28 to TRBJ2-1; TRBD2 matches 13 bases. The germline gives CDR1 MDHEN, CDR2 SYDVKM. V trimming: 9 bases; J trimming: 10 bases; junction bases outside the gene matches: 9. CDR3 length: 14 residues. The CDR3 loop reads CASNVGLAGVEQFF. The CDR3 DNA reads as TGTGCCAGTAATGTTGGACTAGCGGGAGTGGAGCAGTTCTTC.

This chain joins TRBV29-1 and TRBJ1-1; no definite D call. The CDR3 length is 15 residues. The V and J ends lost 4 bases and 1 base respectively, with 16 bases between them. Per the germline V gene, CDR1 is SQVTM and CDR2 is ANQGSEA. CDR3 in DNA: TGCAGCGTTGCCGCCCGGGAAAGCCCGAACACTGAAGCTTTCTTT. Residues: CSVAARESPNTEAFF.

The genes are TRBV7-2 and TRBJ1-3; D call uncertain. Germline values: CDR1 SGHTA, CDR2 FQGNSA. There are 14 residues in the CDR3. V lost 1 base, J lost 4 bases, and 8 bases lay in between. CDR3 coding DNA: TGTGCCAGCAGCTTAGAAAGAGTCGGAAACACCATATATTTT. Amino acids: CASSLERVGNTIYF.

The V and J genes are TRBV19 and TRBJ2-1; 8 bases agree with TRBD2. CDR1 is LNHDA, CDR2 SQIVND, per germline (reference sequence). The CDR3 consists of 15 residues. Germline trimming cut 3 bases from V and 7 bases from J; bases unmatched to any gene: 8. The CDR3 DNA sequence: TGTGCCAGTAGTATCGGGACTAGTAATTCGAATGAGCAGTTCTTC. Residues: CASSIGTSNSNEQFF.

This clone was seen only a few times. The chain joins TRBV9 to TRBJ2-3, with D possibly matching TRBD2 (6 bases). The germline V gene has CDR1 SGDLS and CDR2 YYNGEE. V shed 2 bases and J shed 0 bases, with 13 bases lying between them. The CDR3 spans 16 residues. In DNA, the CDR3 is TGTGCCAGCAGCGTTCTGGGGGAGGTGAGCACAGATACGCAGTATTTT. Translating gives CASSVLGEVSTDTQYF. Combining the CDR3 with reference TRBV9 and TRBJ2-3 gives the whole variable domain DSGVTQTPKHLITATGQRVTLRCSPRSGDLSVYWYQQSLDQGLQFLIQYYNGEERAKGNILERFSAQQFPDLHSELNLSSLELGDSALYFCASSVLGEVSTDTQYFGPGTRLTVL.

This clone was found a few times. In DNA form, the CDR3 reads TGTGCCAGCTCACCGGAACAGGGTTACTACGAGCAGTACTTC. Translation gives CASSPEQGYYEQYF. This chain links TRBV18 with TRBJ2-7; tentative D call: TRBD1 (6 bases). This CDR3 has 14 residues. CDR1 is KGHSH and CDR2 is LQKENI in the germline V gene. V gave up 3 bases and J gave up 3 bases, with 12 bases separating them.

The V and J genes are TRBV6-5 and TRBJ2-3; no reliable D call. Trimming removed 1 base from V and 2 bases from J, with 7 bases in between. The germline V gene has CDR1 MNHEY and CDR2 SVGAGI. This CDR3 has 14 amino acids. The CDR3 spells CASSYFSSTDTQYF. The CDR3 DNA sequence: TGTGCCAGCAGTTACTTTTCCTCCACAGATACGCAGTATTTT.

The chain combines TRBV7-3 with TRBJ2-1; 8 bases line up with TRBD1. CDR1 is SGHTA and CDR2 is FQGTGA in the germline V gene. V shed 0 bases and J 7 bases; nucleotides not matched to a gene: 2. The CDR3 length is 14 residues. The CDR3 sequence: CASSLTGQGNEQFF. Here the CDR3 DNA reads TGTGCCAGCAGCTTAACAGGACAGGGTAATGAGCAGTTCTTC. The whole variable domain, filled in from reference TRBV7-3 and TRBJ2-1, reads GAGVSQTPSNKVTEKGKYVELRCDPISGHTALYWYRQSLGQGPEFLIYFQGTGAADDSGLPNDRFFAVRPEGSVSTLKIQRTERGDSAVYLCASSLTGQGNEQFFGPGTRLTVL.

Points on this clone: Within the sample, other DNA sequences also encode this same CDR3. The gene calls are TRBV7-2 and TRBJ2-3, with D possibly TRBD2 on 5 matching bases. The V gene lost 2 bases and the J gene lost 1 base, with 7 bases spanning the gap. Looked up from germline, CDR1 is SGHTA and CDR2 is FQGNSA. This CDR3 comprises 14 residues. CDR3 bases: TGTGCCAGCAGCTTATCCGGGGGCACAGATACGCAGTATTTT. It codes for CASSLSGGTDTQYF. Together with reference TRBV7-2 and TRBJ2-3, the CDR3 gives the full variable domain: GAGVSQSPSNKVTEKGKDVELRCDPISGHTALYWYRQSLGQGLEFLIYFQGNSAPDKSGLPSDRFSAERTGGSVSTLTIQRTQQEDSAVYLCASSLSGGTDTQYFGPGTRLTVL.

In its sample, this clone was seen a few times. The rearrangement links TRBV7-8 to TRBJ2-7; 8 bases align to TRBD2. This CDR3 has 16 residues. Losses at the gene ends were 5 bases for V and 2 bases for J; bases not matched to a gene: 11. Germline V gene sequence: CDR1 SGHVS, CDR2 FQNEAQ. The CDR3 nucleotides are TGTGCCAGCAGCCTCCTTGCCGCGGGAGGCCCCTACGAGCAGTACTTC. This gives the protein CASSLLAAGGPYEQYF.

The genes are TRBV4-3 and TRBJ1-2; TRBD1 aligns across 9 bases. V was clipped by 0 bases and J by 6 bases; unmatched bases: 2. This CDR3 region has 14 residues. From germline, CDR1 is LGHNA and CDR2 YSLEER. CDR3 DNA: TGCGCCAGCAGCCAAGAAGGGACAGGGCATGGCTACACCTTC. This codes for CASSQEGTGHGYTF.

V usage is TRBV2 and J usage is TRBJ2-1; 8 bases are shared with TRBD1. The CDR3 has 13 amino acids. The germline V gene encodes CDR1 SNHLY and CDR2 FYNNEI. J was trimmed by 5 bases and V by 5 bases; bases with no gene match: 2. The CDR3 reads CASSRQGNNEQFF. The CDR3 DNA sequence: TGTGCCAGCAGTAGACAGGGGAACAATGAGCAGTTCTTC. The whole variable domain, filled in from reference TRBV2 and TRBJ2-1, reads EPEVTQTPSHQVTQMGQEVILRCVPISNHLYFYWYRQILGQKVEFLVSFYNNEISEKSEIFDDQFSVERPDGSNFTLKIRSTKLEDSAMYFCASSRQGNNEQFFGPGTRLTVL.

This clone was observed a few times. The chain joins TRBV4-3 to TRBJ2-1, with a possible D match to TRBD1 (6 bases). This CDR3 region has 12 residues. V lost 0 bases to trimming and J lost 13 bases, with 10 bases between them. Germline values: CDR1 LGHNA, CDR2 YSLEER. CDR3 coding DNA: TGCGCCAGCAGCCAAGAAAGGGGGAACCAGTTCTTC. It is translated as CASSQERGNQFF.

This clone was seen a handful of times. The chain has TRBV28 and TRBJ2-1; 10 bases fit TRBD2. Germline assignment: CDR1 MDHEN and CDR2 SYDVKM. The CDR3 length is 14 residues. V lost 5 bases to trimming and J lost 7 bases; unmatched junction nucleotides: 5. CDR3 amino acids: CASSPTSGKNEQFF. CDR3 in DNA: TGTGCCAGCAGTCCTACTAGCGGGAAGAATGAGCAGTTCTTC.

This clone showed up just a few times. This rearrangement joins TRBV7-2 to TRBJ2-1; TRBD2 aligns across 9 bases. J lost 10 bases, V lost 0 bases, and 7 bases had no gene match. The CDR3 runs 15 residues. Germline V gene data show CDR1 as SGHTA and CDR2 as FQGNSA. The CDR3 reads CASSLAGLAGREQFF. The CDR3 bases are TGTGCCAGCAGCTTAGCGGGGCTAGCGGGAAGGGAGCAGTTCTTC.

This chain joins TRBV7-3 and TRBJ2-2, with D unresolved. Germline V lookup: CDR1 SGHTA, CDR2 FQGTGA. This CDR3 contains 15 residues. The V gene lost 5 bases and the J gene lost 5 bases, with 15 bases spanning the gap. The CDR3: CASSPRLIGTGELFF. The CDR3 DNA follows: TGTGCCAGCAGCCCCAGGTTAATTGGGACCGGGGAGCTGTTTTTT.

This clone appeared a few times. This chain's CDR3 is CASEWSSYNEQFF. DNA of the CDR3: TGTGCCTCGGAGTGGAGCTCCTACAATGAGCAGTTCTTC. The chain is built from TRBV30 and TRBJ2-1; no firm D call. Trimming took 7 bases from V and 0 from J, leaving 10 bases between them. Germline V gives CDR1 GTSNPN, CDR2 SVGIG (reference sequence). The CDR3 spans 13 residues.